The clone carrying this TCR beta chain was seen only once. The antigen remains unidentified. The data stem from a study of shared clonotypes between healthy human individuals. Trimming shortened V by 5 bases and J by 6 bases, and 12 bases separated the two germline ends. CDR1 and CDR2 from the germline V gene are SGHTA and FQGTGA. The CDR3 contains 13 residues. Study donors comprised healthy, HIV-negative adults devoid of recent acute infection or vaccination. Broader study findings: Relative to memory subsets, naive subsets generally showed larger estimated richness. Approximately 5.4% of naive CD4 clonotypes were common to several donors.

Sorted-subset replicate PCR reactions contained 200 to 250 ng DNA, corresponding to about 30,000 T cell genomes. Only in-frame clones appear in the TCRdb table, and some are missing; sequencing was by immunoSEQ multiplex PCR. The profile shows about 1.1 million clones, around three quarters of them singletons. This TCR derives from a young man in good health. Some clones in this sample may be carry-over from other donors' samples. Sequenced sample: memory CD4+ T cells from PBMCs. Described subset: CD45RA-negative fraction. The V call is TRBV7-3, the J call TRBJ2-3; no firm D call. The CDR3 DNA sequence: TGTGCCAGCAGCCCAGACTGGAGTGATACGCAGTATTTT. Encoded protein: CASSPDWSDTQYF.